This entry is about one T cell receptor beta chain. This clonotype has only a few counts. Its antigen remains unidentified. The record has no base qualities; no much larger clone is one base away. This specimen comes from a study of response to subunit inactivated influenza vaccine (dated by TCRdb to the late 2010s). Background for the entire study: To follow how T cells responded to a trivalent subunit inactivated influenza vaccine, the researchers relied on deep quantitative profiling of the T cell receptor repertoire. Study-wide findings and limitations: The authors proposed that each seasonal influenza vaccination may bring in only a limited number of new T cells.

The protocol used for the library was RT-PCR. The sequencer was an Illumina HiSeq 2500. The public reads were quality trimmed at Q25 with fastp and then assembled into clones with MiXCR by TCRdb, keeping productive beta chains. Each CDR3 protein appears once, grouped with its most common genes and DNA. The sample has about 160,000 distinct CDR3 sequences on record, roughly a tenth of them singletons. 12% of the sample lies in the top ten. The time point label here, explained by the study, means: 40 to 45 days after influenza vaccine administration. Cut back by 4 bases and 2 bases, the V and J ends lie 16 bases apart. The germline V gene gives CDR1 as SGHDT and CDR2 as YYEEEE. Reading from cysteine to phenylalanine, the CDR3 counts 16 amino acids. Only CDR3 DNA remains: 48 bases, in frame from the first base.

The chain is assembled from TRBV5-6 and TRBJ1-5; no D gene call is confident. Here the sequenced sample was non-naive T cells sorted from PBMCs, taken 40 to 50 days after vaccination. The cell subset or site label corresponds to: memory T cell fraction. The clonotype originates from a man over 45 who received an inactivated influenza vaccine. Donor details come from another sample of the same person, matched by shared clones. The CDR3: CASSRWAGDGNQPQHF. The nucleotides read TGTGCCAGCAGCCGGTGGGCGGGCGACGGCAATCAGCCCCAGCATTTT.